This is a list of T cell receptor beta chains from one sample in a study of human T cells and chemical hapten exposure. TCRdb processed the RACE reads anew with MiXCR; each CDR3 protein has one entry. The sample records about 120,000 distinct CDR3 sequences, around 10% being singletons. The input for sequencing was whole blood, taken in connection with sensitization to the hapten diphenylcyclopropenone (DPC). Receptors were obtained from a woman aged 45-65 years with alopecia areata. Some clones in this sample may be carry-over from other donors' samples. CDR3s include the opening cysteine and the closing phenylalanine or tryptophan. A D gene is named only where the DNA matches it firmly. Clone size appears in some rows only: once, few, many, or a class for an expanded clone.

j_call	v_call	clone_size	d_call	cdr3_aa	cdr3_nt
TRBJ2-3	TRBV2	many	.	CASSERVTADTQYF	TGTGCCAGCAGTGAGCGGGTCACAGCAGATACGCAGTATTTT
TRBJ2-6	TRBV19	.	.	CASSPFMGANVLTF	TGTGCCAGTAGTCCCTTTATGGGGGCCAACGTCCTGACTTTC
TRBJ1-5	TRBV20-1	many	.	CSARSSNQPQHF	TGCAGTGCTAGGAGTAGCAATCAGCCCCAGCATTTT
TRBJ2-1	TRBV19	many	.	CASSLRGPYNEQFF	TGTGCCAGTAGTCTCCGGGGGCCCTACAATGAGCAGTTCTTC
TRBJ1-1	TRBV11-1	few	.	CASSDSIKTGGTEAFF	TGTGCCAGCAGCGACTCGATCAAGACAGGCGGCACTGAAGCTTTCTTT
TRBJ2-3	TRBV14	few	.	CASSQTVDTQYF	TGTGCCAGCAGCCAGACCGTGGATACGCAGTATTTT
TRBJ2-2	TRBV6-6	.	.	CASNSPGTGELFF	TGTGCCAGCAACAGCCCGGGCACCGGGGAGCTGTTTTTT
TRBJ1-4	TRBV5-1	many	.	CASSQGVSNEKLFF	TGCGCCAGCAGCCAGGGTGTGTCTAATGAAAAACTGTTTTTT
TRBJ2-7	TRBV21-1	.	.	CARPFSEQYF	TGTGCCAGGCCCTTCTCCGAGCAGTACTTC
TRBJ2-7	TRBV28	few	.	CASGRNGQYF	TGTGCCAGCGGCCGCAACGGGCAGTACTTC
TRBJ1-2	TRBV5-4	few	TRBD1	CASSGSGTGGPTNYGYTF	TGTGCCAGCAGCGGTTCTGGGACAGGGGGCCCAACTAACTATGGCTACACCTTC
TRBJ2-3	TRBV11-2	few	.	CASSSRGGTQYF	TGTGCCAGCAGCTCAAGGGGCGGTACGCAGTATTTT
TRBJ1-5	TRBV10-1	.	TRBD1	CASSESSDRGGQPQHF	TGCGCCAGCAGTGAGAGTTCGGACAGGGGCGGCCAGCCCCAGCATTTT
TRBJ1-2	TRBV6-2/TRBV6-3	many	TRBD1	CASRNPGQGYGYTF	TGTGCCAGCAGAAATCCGGGACAGGGATACGGCTACACCTTC
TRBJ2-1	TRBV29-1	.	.	CSVRPIQTNEQFF	TGCAGCGTTCGGCCGATACAAACCAATGAGCAGTTCTTC